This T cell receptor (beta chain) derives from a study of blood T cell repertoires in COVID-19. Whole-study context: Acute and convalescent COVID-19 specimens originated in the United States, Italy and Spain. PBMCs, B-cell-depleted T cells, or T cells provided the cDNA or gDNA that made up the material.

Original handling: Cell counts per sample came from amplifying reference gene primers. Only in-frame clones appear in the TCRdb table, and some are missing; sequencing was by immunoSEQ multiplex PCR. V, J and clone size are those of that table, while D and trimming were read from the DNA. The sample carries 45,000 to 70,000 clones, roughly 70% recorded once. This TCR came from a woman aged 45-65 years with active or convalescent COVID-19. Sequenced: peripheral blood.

CDR3 amino acids: CASRFSLRAPDNEQFF. In nucleotides, the CDR3 is TGTGCCAGCAGGTTCTCTCTGCGGGCACCGGACAATGAGCAGTTCTTC. The J gene is TRBJ2-1, the V gene TRBV6-6; D possibly corresponds to TRBD2 (5 bases). CDR3 length: 16 amino acids. The V gene's germline CDR1 is MNHNY and CDR2 SVGAGI (reference sequence). V was trimmed by 6 bases and J by 5 bases, leaving 20 bases between them.